This TCR beta chain stems from a study of shared clonotypes between healthy human individuals (dated by TCRdb to the early 2020s). Study-wide context: The cohort comprised a couple of women and a few men aged 18 to 49 years. For each donor, CD4 naive and CD4 memory were each run on three plates, CD8 naive on two plates, and CD8 memory on one plate. The study deeply sequenced blood TCR repertoires of five healthy adults to estimate repertoire size and the extent of clonotype sharing between individuals. Different laboratories and diverse techniques were used to prepare libraries and sequence TCR repertoires, to increase sequencing depth and limit assay-specific biases. Per donor, leukapheresis produced somewhere between about 0.94 and 9.5 billion PBMCs.

About this clone: The target of this receptor is not known. There are no base qualities to consult, and no much larger clone falls within one base.

Using the deep immunoSEQ assay, TCR CDR3 regions were amplified from genomic DNA by multiplex PCR. Extracted genomic DNA from each cell subset was spread evenly across all wells of several immunoSEQ 96-well plates, with each plate serving as a replicate. Each replicate PCR for sorted subsets received about 220 ng genomic DNA, equal to 28,000 or so T cell genomes. The purified libraries were quantified using a Qubit 3.0 fluorometer, sized with a Bioanalyzer 2100, and then quantified again using the KAPA Library Quantification kit. Every immunoSEQ 96-well plate was sequenced on a dedicated single-read 150-cycle Illumina NextSeq 550 flow cell. In the authors' own workflow: Because the immunoSEQ output included only junctional sequences and no quality scores, the filtering could not be the same as the filtering used for full-length reads. To assign V/J genes and CDR3, sequences were annotated against IMGT germline references using PyIR, a Python wrapper for IgBLAST v1.9. Reads were filtered out if the reads had weak V/J assignments (E-value above 1e-6), no CDR3, stop codons, out-of-frame junctions, or ambiguous translated residues. V3J clonotypes were defined as sequences sharing the same inferred V gene, J gene, and CDR3 amino acid sequence. Percentage overlap between repertoires was computed as shared unique clonotypes divided by the size of the smaller repertoire. RTK rarefaction, the Chao1 estimator, and Recon v2.1 estimates of unobserved clonotypes were used to assess repertoire richness. Generation probabilities for all TCRbeta clonotypes obtained by the gDNA method from four donors were computed using OLGA. In its TCRdb copy, this immuneACCESS table keeps in-frame sequences only and misses some clones. Where compared with another copy, unresolved V genes explain less than half of these, and the others have no known cause. The V and J calls and clone size were taken over from that table, and D and trimming were inferred from the DNA. For this sample the table gives under 600,000 clones, of which 90% to 97% were detected only once. The ten top clones hold about 0.06% of the sample.

Healthy HIV-negative adults with no recently reported acute infections or vaccinations were included as donors. Every donor was a Caucasian adult living in Nashville, Tennessee, USA. CD4+ T cells were enriched by magnetic negative selection, after which naive cells were positively selected on CD45RA and the negative fraction was taken as the memory subset. After blood collection by leukapheresis, PBMCs were isolated using Ficoll-Histopaque density gradient centrifugation and then cryopreserved in the vapor phase of liquid nitrogen. Purity and quantity of every magnetically sorted T cell population were checked by analytical flow cytometry. Genomic DNA was isolated from each sorted fraction and quantified by UV absorbance on a Nanodrop 2000c. Study-level results and caveats: Pairwise subsampling indicated that sequencing depth was expected to affect the degree of clonotype sharing among donors. Because the study included only a small number of donors, the genetic and exposure-history diversity represented was limited. Compared with non-shared clonotypes, clonotypes shared by all four sorted-subset donors had higher generation probabilities. Around 5% of naive CD4, 3.5% of naive CD8, 2% to 2.5% of memory CD4, and about 0.4% of memory CD8 clonotypes were shared across a few donors. Naive subsets generally had larger estimated clonotype richness than memory subsets. Sampling was restricted to blood, and TCR repertoires in tissue are likely to differ from TCR repertoires in blood. Incomplete sequencing was indicated by rarefaction of sorted-subset datasets, despite the large sequencing depth.

The sequence came from a woman aged 25 to 39 in good health. Sequenced: naive CD4+ T cells sorted from blood. What the cell subset or site label conveys for this sample: CD45RA+ positively selected.

The DNA sequence follows: TGTGCCAGCAGTGTTCCCTTCCACCAGGATGGCTACACCTTC. This is translated as CASSVPFHQDGYTF. The chain couples TRBV2 to TRBJ1-2; a confident D gene designation cannot be given. V and J lose 4 bases and 6 bases, and a span of 15 bases separates them. The germline V gene sets CDR1 to SNHLY and CDR2 to FYNNEI. Its CDR3 holds 14 amino acids, cysteine through phenylalanine. The CDR3 DNA has 42 bases and is translated from base 1.